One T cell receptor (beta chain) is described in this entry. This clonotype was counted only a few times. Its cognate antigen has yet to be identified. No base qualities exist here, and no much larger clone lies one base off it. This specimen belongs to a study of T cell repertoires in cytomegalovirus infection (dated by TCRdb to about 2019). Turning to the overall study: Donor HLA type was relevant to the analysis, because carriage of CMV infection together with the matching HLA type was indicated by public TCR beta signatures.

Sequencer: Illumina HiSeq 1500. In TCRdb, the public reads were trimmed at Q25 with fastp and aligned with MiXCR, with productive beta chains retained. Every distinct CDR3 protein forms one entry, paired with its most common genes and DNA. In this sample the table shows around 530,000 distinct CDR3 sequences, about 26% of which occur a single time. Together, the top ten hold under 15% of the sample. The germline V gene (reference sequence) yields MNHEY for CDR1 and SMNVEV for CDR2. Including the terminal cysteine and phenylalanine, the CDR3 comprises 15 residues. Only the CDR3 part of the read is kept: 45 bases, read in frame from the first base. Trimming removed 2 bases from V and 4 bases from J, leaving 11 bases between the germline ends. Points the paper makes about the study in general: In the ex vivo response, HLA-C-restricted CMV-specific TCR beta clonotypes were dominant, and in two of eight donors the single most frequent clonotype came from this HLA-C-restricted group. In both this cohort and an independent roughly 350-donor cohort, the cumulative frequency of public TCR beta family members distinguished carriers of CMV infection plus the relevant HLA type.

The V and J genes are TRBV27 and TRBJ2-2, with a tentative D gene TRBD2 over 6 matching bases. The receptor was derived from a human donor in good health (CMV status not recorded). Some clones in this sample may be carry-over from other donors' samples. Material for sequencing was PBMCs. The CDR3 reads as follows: CASSLVAGSTGELFF. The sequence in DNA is TGTGCCAGCAGTTTAGTGGCCGGGAGCACCGGGGAGCTGTTTTTT.